A single sample gave rise to the 11 T cell receptor beta chains below, sequenced in a study of cytomegalovirus exposure and HLA in healthy donors. Only in-frame clones appear in the TCRdb table, and some are missing; sequencing was by immunoSEQ multiplex PCR. The data show 200,000 to 250,000 clones, around 80% seen once. Sequencing input: PBMCs. The source is a woman aged 25 to 39 in good health and CMV-seropositive.

The rearrangement links TRBV19 to TRBJ2-7, with D tentatively TRBD1 (6 bases). The germline V gene has CDR1 LNHDA and CDR2 SQIVND (reference sequence). V was trimmed by 3 bases and J by 3 bases, leaving 9 bases between them. CDR3 length equals 13 residues. The CDR3 here is CASSMAQGYEQYF. DNA for the CDR3: TGTGCCAGTAGTATGGCACAGGGCTACGAGCAGTACTTC.

The genes are TRBV5-4 and TRBJ2-7; TRBD2 matches 8 bases. The V gene end was trimmed by 4 bases and the J gene end by 6 bases; junction bases not matched to a gene: 12. The CDR3 loop spans 15 amino acids. Per the germline V gene, CDR1 is SGHNT and CDR2 is YYREEE (reference sequence). The CDR3 sequence: CASSPDGTSRVEQYF. CDR3 nucleotides: TGTGCCAGCAGCCCAGACGGGACTAGTAGGGTCGAGCAGTACTTC. The full variable domain, its missing parts supplied by reference TRBV5-4 and TRBJ2-7, is ETGVTQSPTHLIKTRGQQVTLRCSSQSGHNTVSWYQQALGQGPQFIFQYYREEENGRGNFPPRFSGLQFPNYSSELNVNALELDDSALYLCASSPDGTSRVEQYFGPGTRLTVT.

This clone was observed once. This chain uses TRBV7-9 with TRBJ2-3; weak D call: TRBD1 (5 bases). V was trimmed by 5 bases and J by 3 bases, leaving 15 bases between them. In germline, CDR1 is SEHNR, CDR2 FQNEAQ (reference sequence). The CDR3 runs to 15 residues. The CDR3 spells CASSARPGRTDTQYF. CDR3 nucleotides: TGTGCCAGCAGCGCGAGACCAGGGCGAACAGATACGCAGTATTTT.

This clone was picked up a small number of times. The V and J genes are TRBV14 and TRBJ2-1, with no clear D. The CDR3 contains 16 residues. V was shortened by 7 bases and J by 4 bases, with 20 bases between the two germline ends. Germline CDR1 and CDR2: SGHDN and FVKESK. The CDR3 sequence: CASTSKGPAAYNEQFF. In DNA, the CDR3 is TGTGCCAGCACCTCCAAGGGCCCCGCCGCTTACAATGAGCAGTTCTTC.

The chain links TRBV7-3 to TRBJ1-1; D unresolved. The V end was cut by 5 bases, the J end by 1 base, with 11 bases between. This CDR3 is built from 14 residues. Germline CDR1 reads SGHTA; CDR2 reads FQGTGA. The CDR3 here is CASSPEVGNTEAFF. Written as DNA, the CDR3 is TGTGCCAGCAGCCCTGAAGTGGGGAACACTGAAGCTTTCTTT.

V and J are TRBV2 and TRBJ1-3; 10 bases match TRBD1. The CDR3 length is 18 residues. Trimming at V came to 6 bases and at J to 4 bases, leaving 15 bases not matched to a gene. The germline V gene has CDR1 SNHLY and CDR2 FYNNEI. The CDR3 loop reads CASSPGQGFRFQGNTIYF. The CDR3 bases are TGTGCCAGCAGCCCGGGACAGGGGTTTCGCTTTCAGGGAAACACCATATATTTT.

The chain employs TRBV19 and TRBJ1-2, with D possibly matching TRBD1 (6 bases). Germline CDR1 is LNHDA and CDR2 is SQIVND (reference sequence). V was shortened by 3 bases and J by 4 bases, with 21 bases between the two germline ends. CDR3 length: 17 amino acids. The chain's CDR3 is CASSIPSLGNRVYGYTF. CDR3 nucleotide sequence: TGTGCCAGTAGTATCCCCTCTTTAGGGAACAGGGTCTATGGCTACACCTTC.

The chain links TRBV6-4 to TRBJ1-2, with D hard to call. CDR3 length equals 12 residues. Germline lookup yields CDR1 MRHNA and CDR2 SNTAGT. The DNA of the CDR3 is TGTGCTCCTATGTCAGGCCCCGTAGCGCGCACCTTC. Translation gives CAPMSGPVARTF.

The chain recombines TRBV6-5 with TRBJ1-4, with 8 bases matching TRBD1. The V gene's germline CDR1 is MNHEY and CDR2 SVGAGI. This CDR3 spans 13 amino acids. Trimming removed 6 bases from V and 8 bases from J; junction bases left unmatched: 5. CDR3 region: CASSTGDREKLFF. The CDR3 DNA sequence: TGTGCCAGCAGCACCGGGGACAGGGAAAAACTGTTTTTT.

This clone was picked up one time. The chain combines TRBV9 with TRBJ1-5; 7 bases fit TRBD1. The V gene's germline CDR1 is SGDLS and CDR2 YYNGEE. The J segment lost 5 bases and the V segment lost 3 bases, leaving 5 bases of the junction unmatched. CDR3 length equals 14 residues. CDR3 bases: TGTGCCAGCAGCGCGGACAGGAGCTATCAGCCCCAGCATTTT. Translated: CASSADRSYQPQHF.

This rearrangement joins TRBV5-6 to TRBJ2-1, with 8 bases lining up with TRBD1. The CDR3 contains 14 residues. The germline V gene has CDR1 SGHDT and CDR2 YYEEEE. V lost 3 bases, J lost 5 bases, and 4 bases stayed unmatched. Written as DNA, the CDR3 is TGTGCCAGCAGCTGGACAGGGAGCGACAATGAGCAGTTCTTC. Its translation is CASSWTGSDNEQFF.